Following are 5 T cell receptor beta chains from one sample sequenced in a study of blood T cell repertoires in COVID-19. Sequenced by immunoSEQ multiplex PCR; TCRdb stores in-frame clones only, minus some. The table includes about 230,000 clones, 70% to 90% detected once. What was sequenced was peripheral blood. Source of these receptors: a man in his forties or fifties with acute or convalescent COVID-19.

In this sample, this clone turned up once. Other DNA sequences of this sample code for an identical CDR3. The V call is TRBV6-4, the J call TRBJ1-2; D might be TRBD1 (6 bases). V lost 3 bases and J 5 bases, leaving 10 bases between the germline ends. The CDR3 is 13 residues long. Germline CDR1 is MRHNA and CDR2 is SNTAGT. CDR3 DNA sequence: TGTGCCAGCAGTGAACGGCAGGGGTATGGCTACACCTTC. Its protein product is CASSERQGYGYTF.

This clone was observed a single time. This chain links TRBV4-1 with TRBJ1-2; D may be TRBD1 (5 bases). The germline CDR1 and CDR2 sequences are MGHRA and YSYEKL. The CDR3 has 14 residues. The V end was cut by 0 bases, the J end by 3 bases, with 8 bases between. Here the CDR3 reads CASSQDIGDYGYTF. CDR3 DNA: TGCGCCAGCAGCCAAGATATAGGGGACTATGGCTACACCTTC.

The chain employs TRBV4-1 and TRBJ1-3; 7 bases align to TRBD1. The V and J ends lost 1 base and 7 bases, in that order; junction bases with no gene match: 10. The CDR3 contains 16 residues. CDR1 and CDR2 (germline): MGHRA, YSYEKL. CDR3 DNA: TGCGCCAGCAGCCAAGGTGCAGGGGGAATTTGGAACACCATATATTTT. Protein: CASSQGAGGIWNTIYF.

The rearrangement uses TRBV11-3 and TRBJ2-1; weak D call: TRBD1 (5 bases). This CDR3 region has 14 residues. Trimming pared 3 bases from V and 1 base from J, leaving 7 bases between. Germline V gene lookup returns CDR1 SGHNT and CDR2 YENEEA. CDR3 DNA: TGTGCCAGCAGCTTTGGGGCTTCCTACAATGAGCAGTTCTTC. Translating it yields CASSFGASYNEQFF.

The chain couples TRBV6-4 to TRBJ1-5; D remains ambiguous. The V end lost 0 bases, the J end lost 4 bases, and 16 bases lay between the germline ends. The CDR3 covers 17 residues. Per the germline V gene, CDR1 is MRHNA and CDR2 is SNTAGT. The CDR3 DNA sequence: TGTGCCAGCAGTGACTCGATTGGCCCGGGTCGGAATCAGCCCCAGCATTTT. As protein: CASSDSIGPGRNQPQHF.